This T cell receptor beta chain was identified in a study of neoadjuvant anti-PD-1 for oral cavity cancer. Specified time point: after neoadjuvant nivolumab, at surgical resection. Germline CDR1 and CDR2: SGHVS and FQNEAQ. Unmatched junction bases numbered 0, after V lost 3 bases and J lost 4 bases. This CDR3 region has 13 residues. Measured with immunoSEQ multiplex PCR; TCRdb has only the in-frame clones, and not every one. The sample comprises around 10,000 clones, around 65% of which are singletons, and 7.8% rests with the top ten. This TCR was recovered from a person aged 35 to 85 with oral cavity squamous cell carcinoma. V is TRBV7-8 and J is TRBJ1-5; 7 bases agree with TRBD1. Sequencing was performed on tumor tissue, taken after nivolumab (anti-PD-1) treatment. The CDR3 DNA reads TGTGCCAGCAGCTTGACAGGGAATCAGCCCCAGCATTTT. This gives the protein CASSLTGNQPQHF.